This T cell receptor beta chain emerged from a study of shared clonotypes between healthy human individuals (TCRdb year 2020). Regarding the study in general: The cohort comprised a couple of women and a few men aged 18 to 49 years. For each donor, CD4 naive and CD4 memory were each run on three plates, CD8 naive on two plates, and CD8 memory on one plate. Each donor's leukapheresis produced roughly between roughly 0.85 and 10 billion PBMCs. To increase sequencing depth and limit assay-specific biases, different laboratories used diverse techniques to prepare libraries and sequence TCR repertoires. Blood TCR repertoires of about 5 healthy adults were deeply sequenced to estimate repertoire size and the extent of clonotype sharing between individuals.

Donors were healthy HIV-negative adults with no recently reported acute infections or vaccinations. Only Caucasian adults living in Nashville, Tennessee, USA were represented among the donors. CD4+ T cells were enriched by magnetic negative selection, after which naive cells were positively selected on CD45RA and the negative fraction was taken as the memory subset. After blood collection by leukapheresis, PBMCs were isolated using Ficoll-Histopaque density gradient centrifugation and then cryopreserved in the vapor phase of liquid nitrogen. Purity and quantity of every magnetically sorted T cell population were checked by analytical flow cytometry. Each sorted fraction had its genomic DNA isolated and then quantified by UV absorbance on a Nanodrop 2000c. The study at large found these results: Rarefaction of sorted-subset datasets indicated incomplete sequencing despite the large sequencing depth. Sampling was restricted to blood, and TCR repertoires in tissue are likely to differ from TCR repertoires in blood. Compared with non-shared clonotypes, clonotypes shared by all four sorted-subset donors had higher generation probabilities. Naive subsets generally had larger estimated clonotype richness than memory subsets did. Approximately 4.8% of naive CD4, around 3.5% of naive CD8, 2.3% of memory CD4, and more than 0.35% of memory CD8 clonotypes were shared across several donors. Pairwise subsampling led to the expectation that sequencing depth would affect the degree of clonotype sharing among donors. Because the study included only a small number of donors, the genetic and exposure-history diversity represented was limited.

This clone was picked up one time. Its cognate antigen has yet to be identified. Nothing much larger sits one base from this clone, and base qualities are not available. Using the deep immunoSEQ assay, multiplex PCR amplified TCR CDR3 regions from genomic DNA. For each cell subset, the extracted genomic DNA was distributed evenly across all wells of several immunoSEQ 96-well plates, and each plate served as one replicate. For sorted subsets, about 200 ng genomic DNA, equal to tens of thousands of T cell genomes, was loaded into each replicate PCR. Purified libraries were quantified with a Qubit 3.0 fluorometer, sized on a Bioanalyzer 2100, and re-quantified with the KAPA Library Quantification kit. A separate single-read 150-cycle Illumina NextSeq 550 flow cell was used to sequence each immunoSEQ 96-well plate. On the authors' methods: Because only junctional sequences without quality scores were contained in the immunoSEQ output, filtering matching that applied to full-length reads could not be performed. Sequences were annotated with PyIR, a Python wrapper for IgBLAST v1.9, using IMGT germline references to assign V/J genes and CDR3. Reads were removed for weak V/J assignments (E-value above 1e-6), missing CDR3, stop codons, out-of-frame junctions, or ambiguous translated residues. V3J clonotypes were defined as sequences sharing an identical inferred V gene, J gene, and CDR3 amino acid sequence. Percentage overlap between repertoires was calculated by dividing the number of shared unique clonotypes by the size of the smaller repertoire. Repertoire richness was assessed with RTK rarefaction, the Chao1 estimator, and Recon v2.1 estimates of unobserved clonotypes. OLGA was used to compute generation probabilities for all TCRbeta clonotypes that the gDNA method yielded from a few donors. TCRdb mirrors the immuneACCESS table, restricted to in-frame sequences. Some clones are absent from its copies; in checked studies, under half trace to an unresolved V gene, and the reason for the others is unknown. V and J calls and clone size are copied from that table; D and trimming were computed from the DNA. The sample includes millions of clones, with around 90% observed a single time. The ten most abundant clones make up over 0.12% of the sample.

The CDR3, from cysteine to phenylalanine, totals 19 residues. Only CDR3 DNA remains: 57 bases, in frame from the first base. The CDR1 and CDR2 encoded by the germline V gene (reference sequence) are GTSNPN and SVGIG. V and J are truncated by 0 bases and 0 bases respectively, leaving an intervening sequence of 21 bases. Sequencing was carried out using naive CD4+ T cells sorted from blood. The cell subset or site label of this sample denotes: CD45RA+ positively selected. The chain joins TRBV30 to TRBJ1-3, with TRBD1 perhaps the D gene, on 5 matching bases. The TCR originated in a man aged 18 to 29 in good health. The bases read TGTGCCTGGAGTGTACTGTTGTCATGGCAGGGCAACTCTGGAAACACCATATATTTT. This codes for CAWSVLLSWQGNSGNTIYF.